Following are 2 T cell receptor beta chains from one sample sequenced in a study of shared clonotypes between healthy human individuals. The table came from immunoSEQ multiplex PCR; TCRdb's copy has only in-frame clones and leaves some out. The sample records more than 900,000 clones, approximately 80% being singletons. Sequencing was done on a sample of memory CD4+ T cells from PBMCs. Stated subset: CD45RA-negative fraction. The receptors were sampled from a man between 18 and 29 years old in good health. Some clones in this sample may be carry-over from other donors' samples.

The rearrangement joins TRBV15 to TRBJ1-2, with D perhaps TRBD1 (5 bases). CDR1 LNHNV and CDR2 YYDKDF come from the germline V gene (reference sequence). CDR3 length: 15 amino acids. Trimming stripped 0 bases from V and 6 bases from J, with 14 bases between. CDR3 bases: TGTGCCACCAGCAGAGATGGTCAGGGTCAAGATGGCTACACCTTC. It specifies CATSRDGQGQDGYTF.

The gene calls are TRBV7-3 and TRBJ2-1; D uncertain. Trimming took 0 bases from V and 10 from J, leaving 13 bases between them. The length of the CDR3 is 14 residues. CDR1 and CDR2 (germline): SGHTA, FQGTGA. The CDR3 is CASSLTRSTGEQFF. CDR3 bases: TGTGCCAGCAGCTTAACGAGGTCCACCGGCGAGCAGTTCTTC. The full variable domain, its missing parts supplied by reference TRBV7-3 and TRBJ2-1, is GAGVSQTPSNKVTEKGKYVELRCDPISGHTALYWYRQSLGQGPEFLIYFQGTGAADDSGLPNDRFFAVRPEGSVSTLKIQRTERGDSAVYLCASSLTRSTGEQFFGPGTRLTVL.